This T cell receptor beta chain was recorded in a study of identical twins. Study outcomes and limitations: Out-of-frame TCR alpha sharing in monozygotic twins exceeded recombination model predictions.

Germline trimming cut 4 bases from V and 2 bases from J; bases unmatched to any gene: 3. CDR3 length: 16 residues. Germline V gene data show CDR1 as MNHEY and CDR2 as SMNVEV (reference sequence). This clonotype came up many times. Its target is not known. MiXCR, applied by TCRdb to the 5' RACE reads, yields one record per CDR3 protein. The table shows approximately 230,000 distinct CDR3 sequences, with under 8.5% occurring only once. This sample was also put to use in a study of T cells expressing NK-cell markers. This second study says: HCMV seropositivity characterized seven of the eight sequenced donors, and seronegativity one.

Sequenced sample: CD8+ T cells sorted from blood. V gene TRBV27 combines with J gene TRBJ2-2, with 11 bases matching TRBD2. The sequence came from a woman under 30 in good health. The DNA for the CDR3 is TGTGCCAGCAGTTCGGGGACTAGCGGTAACACCGGGGAGCTGTTTTTT. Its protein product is CASSSGTSGNTGELFF.